This TCR beta chain emerged from a study of glioma-infiltrating T cells after dendritic cell vaccination. In the study overall: Three intradermal dendritic cell vaccine injections were given every two weeks. Study results and limitations: Estimated pretreatment TIL content predicted outcome after dendritic cell vaccination.

Time point indicated: after dendritic cell vaccination, including at tumor progression/relapse. Fresh-frozen tumor tissue and more than two years of survival data were available for all. With respect to this clone: Its target is unknown.

Trimming took 7 bases from V and 2 from J; bases not matched to a gene: 4. This CDR3 contains 14 residues. Germline CDR1 is SEHNR and CDR2 is FQNEAQ (reference sequence). The primer mix had 60 V beta and 13 J beta primers. Clones were read by immunoSEQ multiplex PCR, and TCRdb kept only the in-frame ones, dropping some. Seen here are 85,000 to 100,000 clones, roughly 80% observed once, and the top ten hold 5.4%. The receptor was derived from a human donor with glioblastoma. The source material was blood, sampled after dendritic cell vaccination. V usage is TRBV7-9 and J usage is TRBJ2-2; TRBD1 aligns across 7 bases. The CDR3 sequence is CASINRGNTGELFF. The CDR3 region has the DNA TGTGCCAGCATCAACAGGGGAAACACCGGGGAGCTGTTTTTT.